These T cell receptor beta chains were read from a single sample in a study of cytomegalovirus exposure and HLA in healthy donors. Sequencing used immunoSEQ multiplex PCR; TCRdb keeps in-frame clones, though not all of them. Its listing shows approximately 27,000 clones. Sequences were obtained from PBMCs. Every receptor here comes from a man aged 30 to 39 in good health and CMV-seronegative. Both conserved end residues are part of each CDR3. D genes are given only for firm matches.

D gene	CDR3 length	V gene	J gene	CDR3 DNA	CDR3 protein
TRBD1	13	TRBV29-1	TRBJ2-2	TGCAGCGCCACCGACAGGGGAAATAGGGAGCTGTTTTTT	CSATDRGNRELFF
-	14	TRBV7-2	TRBJ2-7	TGTGCCAGCAGCTTAGTGGGCAGGGATTACGAGCAGTACTTC	CASSLVGRDYEQYF
-	14	TRBV12-5	TRBJ2-5	TGTGCTAGTGGTTTGGGTTCACGGAGTGGGACCCAGTACTTC	CASGLGSRSGTQYF
TRBD1	15	TRBV18	TRBJ1-1	TGTGCCAGCTCACGCTTAGACAGGGTGAACACTGAAGCTTTCTTT	CASSRLDRVNTEAFF
-	14	TRBV5-1	TRBJ1-1	TGCGCCAGCAGCTTGGAGGCAGGTTCTTATGAAGCTTTCTTT	CASSLEAGSYEAFF
-	14	TRBV7-2	TRBJ1-4	TGTGCCAGCAGCTTAGTATTGACAAACGAAAAACTGTTTTTT	CASSLVLTNEKLFF
TRBD1	13	TRBV7-2	TRBJ2-5	TGTGCCAGCAGCCCCGGACAGGAGGAGACCCAGTACTTC	CASSPGQEETQYF
TRBD1	12	TRBV7-8	TRBJ1-6	TGTGCCAGCAGCTTAGACAGGGGCCCCCTCCACTTT	CASSLDRGPLHF
-	17	TRBV27	TRBJ2-1	TGTGCCAGCAGTCCGAGCGTTGGGAGGACGAGCCCCAATGAGCAGTTCTTC	CASSPSVGRTSPNEQFF
TRBD1	14	TRBV7-6	TRBJ1-5	TGTGCCAGCAGCTCCCGACAGGGAGATCAGCCCCAGCATTTT	CASSSRQGDQPQHF
-	18	TRBV27	TRBJ1-5	TGTGCCAGCAGTCCCAAACCCGCGTTGGGAGATAGCAATCAGCCCCAGCATTTT	CASSPKPALGDSNQPQHF
-	14	TRBV11-3	TRBJ2-1	TGTGCCAGCAGCCGCGGAAGCTCCTACAATGAGCAGTTCTTC	CASSRGSSYNEQFF
TRBD1	14	TRBV4-1	TRBJ1-3	TGCGCCAGCAGCCCGGAACAGGGGAGAAACACCATATATTTT	CASSPEQGRNTIYF
-	12	TRBV2	TRBJ1-1	TGTGCCAGCAGTGGGCCCTACACTGAAGCTTTCTTT	CASSGPYTEAFF
-	14	TRBV30	TRBJ1-3	TGTGCCTGGAGTGCCATGGGGGGGGGAAACACCATATATTTT	CAWSAMGGGNTIYF
TRBD2	17	TRBV9	TRBJ2-2	TGTGCCAGCAGCCAGTTCGGGAGCGGGGGGGCTATCGGGGAGCTGTTTTTT	CASSQFGSGGAIGELFF
TRBD1	14	TRBV7-7	TRBJ2-5	TGTGCTAGCAGTAGCTCGACAGGGGTCGAGACCCAGTACTTC	CASSSSTGVETQYF
TRBD1	15	TRBV27	TRBJ1-3	TGTGCCAGCAGGGGGACAGGGGCTGCCTGGGGCACCATATATTTT	CASRGTGAAWGTIYF
-	13	TRBV30	TRBJ1-2	TGTGCCTGGAGTGTTCCCTGGCGGGATGGCTACACCTTC	CAWSVPWRDGYTF
TRBD2	16	TRBV18	TRBJ2-7	TGTGCCAGCTCCCCTTTGACTAGCGGGACTCCCTACGAGCAGTACTTC	CASSPLTSGTPYEQYF
-	15	TRBV18	TRBJ2-1	TGTGCCAGCTCGTCAGATTACGGAGCTAACAATGAGCAGTTCTTC	CASSSDYGANNEQFF
-	15	TRBV2	TRBJ1-4	TGTGCCAGCAGAGGAGGGGTAGTGGTTTCGGAAAAACTGTTTTTT	CASRGGVVVSEKLFF
-	13	TRBV11-2	TRBJ1-2	TGTGCCAGCAGTTGGGGGCGGTCCTATGGCTACACCTTC	CASSWGRSYGYTF
-	17	TRBV7-8	TRBJ2-1	TGTGCCAGCAGCTTAGAGGGAGCCCCTCACTACAACAATGAGCAGTTCTTC	CASSLEGAPHYNNEQFF
-	13	TRBV19	TRBJ2-7	TGTGCCAGTAGTATTAATGGAGGGACCGAGCAGTACTTC	CASSINGGTEQYF
TRBD2	18	TRBV7-9	TRBJ2-3	TGTGCCAGCAGCTTGCCCTTGGGGCTAGCGGGAGCGGAAGATACGCAGTATTTT	CASSLPLGLAGAEDTQYF
-	14	TRBV29-1	TRBJ2-5	TGCAGCGTCATTCTCTCGGGGGTACAAGAGACCCAGTACTTC	CSVILSGVQETQYF
-	14	TRBV15	TRBJ1-3	TGTGCCACCAGCAGAGAGAAGTGGAGTTTCGACGGGGATTTT	CATSREKWSFDGDF
TRBD1	14	TRBV4-1	TRBJ1-5	TGCGCCAGCAGCCCGGACAGGGTGAGACAGCCCCAGCATTTT	CASSPDRVRQPQHF
-	12	TRBV4-3	TRBJ1-2	TGCGCCAGCAACGGGGGAGGTAGGAACTACACCTTC	CASNGGGRNYTF
-	16	TRBV6-1	TRBJ2-5	TGTGCCAGCAGTGAATCTGGGGGAGGTGCGGGAGAGACCCAGTACTTC	CASSESGGGAGETQYF
TRBD2	13	TRBV28	TRBJ2-3	TGTGCCACCCAGCGGGGCGACACAGATACGCAGTATTTT	CATQRGDTDTQYF
-	15	TRBV18	TRBJ1-6	TGTGCCAGCTCACCACGAGCCGGGGAAGGGTCACCCCTCCACTTT	CASSPRAGEGSPLHF
TRBD2	15	TRBV9	TRBJ2-7	TGTGCCAGCAGCGTAGGGACTAGCGGGGATGACGAGCAGTACTTC	CASSVGTSGDDEQYF
-	16	TRBV19	TRBJ2-2	TGTGCCAGTAGACCCCGACTCGATGCGGTCACCGGGGAGCTGTTTTTT	CASRPRLDAVTGELFF
-	15	TRBV5-8	TRBJ1-2	TGTGCCAGCAGCTATAGGAGGTTCGCAGGGAGGGGCTACACCTTC	CASSYRRFAGRGYTF
-	12	TRBV7-2	TRBJ2-7	TGTGCCAGCAGCTCGTTCGGGGGCGAGCAGTACTTC	CASSSFGGEQYF
TRBD1	15	TRBV6-5	TRBJ1-1	TGTGCCAGCAGTTCCGACAGGGGGGAGAACACTGAAGCTTTCTTT	CASSSDRGENTEAFF
-	13	TRBV7-2	TRBJ1-2	TGTGCCAGCAGCTTGGAGGGGCGGTTAGGCTACACCTTC	CASSLEGRLGYTF
TRBD1	15	TRBV7-6	TRBJ2-7	TGTGCCAGCAGCGCCGGGACAGGGACCTCCTACGAGCAGTACTTC	CASSAGTGTSYEQYF